The T cell receptor (beta chain) under discussion was sequenced for a study of blood T cell repertoires in COVID-19 (dated by TCRdb to the early 2020s). At the level of the whole study: The collaborator samples originated in the United States, Italy and Spain and spanned the acute and convalescent phases of COVID-19. The prospective study material was composed of cDNA or gDNA derived from T cells, B-cell-depleted T cells, or PBMCs. Deeply sampled blood TCRbeta repertoires from subjects exposed to, actively infected with, or recovered from COVID-19 were included in the dataset. A freely available public database, intended as a resource for researchers studying the immune response to SARS-CoV-2, is where the repertoires were released. The samples were drawn from two sources: the first 160 participants of the ongoing ImmuneRACE study, and about 1,300 subjects contributed by 6 global collaborators. A de-identified subject ID, COVID-19 status, age in years and sex were almost always included in the sample metadata. Where HLA class I and class II types were available, the types were taken from metadata supplied by the sample provider, not from assay-based typing.

CDR1 MNHEY and CDR2 SMNVEV were looked up in the germline V gene (reference sequence). The germline V end is reduced by 5 bases and the J end by 8 bases; junction bases left unmatched: 6. Reading from cysteine to phenylalanine, the CDR3 counts 13 amino acids. The retained sequence is limited to the CDR3, 39 bases, with the frame set at the first base. Only one count was recorded for this clone. The antigen it binds to is not known. No much larger clone exists at a distance of one base, and base qualities are not known. Each collaborating institution followed its own protocols to collect whole blood in K2EDTA tubes. For TCRbeta analysis, collaborators shipped samples as frozen whole blood, isolated PBMCs, or DNA extracted from either of those sample types. The immunoSEQ Assay, a bias-controlled multiplex PCR, was used to amplify TCRbeta CDR3 regions from genomic DNA. As for how the authors treated the data: Nucleated cell counts per sample were estimated from amplification of reference gene primers within the assay. To quantify the absolute abundance of each unique TCRbeta CDR3 rearrangement, sequence reads were collapsed and filtered. Productive Simpson clonality was computed per sample as the square root of Simpson's diversity index over productive rearrangements. TCRdb provides this immuneACCESS table in a form limited to in-frame rearrangements. Some clones are lacking; in checked studies, under half of them reflect an unresolved V gene, and why the rest are absent is not known. From that table come the V and J calls and clone size; the DNA was used to work out D and trimming. Counted in this sample were approximately 220,000 clones; approximately 78% of them appeared once. The top ten clones comprise more than 9% of the sample.

General findings and caveats noted by the study authors: The quantity of clinical and demographic metadata differed by source and by participant and was supplied without curation.

Material for sequencing was peripheral blood. Here the chain combines TRBV27 and TRBJ1-2; 9 bases in the junction line up with TRBD1. The clonotype comes from a woman older than 75 with acute or convalescent COVID-19. The nucleotides are TGTGCCAGCAGTCCAACGGACAGGGGAGGCTACACCTTC. Its protein reads: CASSPTDRGGYTF.